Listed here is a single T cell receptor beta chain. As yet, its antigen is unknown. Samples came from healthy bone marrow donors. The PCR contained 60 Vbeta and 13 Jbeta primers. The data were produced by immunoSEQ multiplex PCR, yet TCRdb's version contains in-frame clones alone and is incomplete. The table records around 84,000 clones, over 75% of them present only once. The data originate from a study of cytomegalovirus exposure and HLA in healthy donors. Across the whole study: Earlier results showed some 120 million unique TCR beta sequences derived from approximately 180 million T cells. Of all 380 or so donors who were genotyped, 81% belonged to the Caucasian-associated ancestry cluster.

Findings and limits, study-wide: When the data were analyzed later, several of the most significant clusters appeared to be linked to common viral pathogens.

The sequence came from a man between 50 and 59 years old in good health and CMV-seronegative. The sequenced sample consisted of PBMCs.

The CDR3 loop reads CASSMGQKTGEQYF. The DNA of the CDR3 is TGCGCCAGCAGTATGGGACAAAAGACGGGCGAGCAGTACTTC. The chain is built from TRBV10-1 and TRBJ2-7; tentative D call: TRBD1 (6 bases). Per germline, CDR1 WNHNN and CDR2 SYGVQD (reference sequence). The CDR3 runs 14 residues. Trimming removed 5 bases at V and 6 bases at J, with 17 bases between.